The 20 T cell receptor beta chains below come from one sample, sequenced in a study of T cells in localized non-small cell lung cancer. Generated by immunoSEQ multiplex PCR, the TCRdb table keeps only in-frame clones and is missing some. The top ten hold 6.4% of the sample, which has about 40,000 clones, 75% to 90% seen once. The sequences come from peripheral blood, collected before any cancer treatment. These receptor sequences come from a man between 40 and 70 years old with stage I lung adenocarcinoma.

This clone was seen a few times. Other nucleotide sequences in the sample specify the same CDR3. The V gene is TRBV19, the J gene TRBJ1-5; tentative D call: TRBD1 (6 bases). The germline V gene has CDR1 LNHDA and CDR2 SQIVND (reference sequence). The CDR3 totals 14 residues. V was clipped by 6 bases and J by 2 bases, with 11 bases between them. The CDR3 loop is CASSKQGGNQPQHF. The CDR3, as DNA: TGTGCCAGTAGCAAACAGGGAGGCAATCAGCCCCAGCATTTT.

The rearrangement uses TRBV4-1 and TRBJ2-1; 9 bases line up with TRBD2. Germline trimming cut 0 bases from V and 0 bases from J; bases unmatched to any gene: 6. Germline V gene sequence: CDR1 MGHRA, CDR2 YSYEKL. CDR3 length equals 18 residues. CDR3 loop: CASSQDGLAGSSYNEQFF. The CDR3 region has the DNA TGCGCCAGCAGCCAAGACGGCCTAGCGGGAAGCTCCTACAATGAGCAGTTCTTC.

The rearrangement links TRBV4-3 to TRBJ2-2, with D perhaps TRBD2 (7 bases). The CDR3 runs to 17 residues. Germline values: CDR1 LGHNA, CDR2 YSLEER. V was shortened by 0 bases and J by 6 bases, with 17 bases between the two germline ends. The CDR3 bases are TGCGCCAGCAGCCAAGATCGAGGCGCGGGGGCGGCCGGGGAGCTGTTTTTT. It specifies CASSQDRGAGAAGELFF.

The V call is TRBV28, the J call TRBJ2-2; 8 bases are shared with TRBD1. The V gene's germline CDR1 is MDHEN and CDR2 SYDVKM. The CDR3 runs to 14 residues. V dropped 4 bases and J dropped 3; count of bases not matched to a gene: 1. The DNA for the CDR3 is TGTGCCAGCAGTTCGGGACAGGACACCGGGGAGCTGTTTTTT. This sequence encodes CASSSGQDTGELFF. Together with reference TRBV28 and TRBJ2-2, the CDR3 gives the full variable domain: DVKVTQSSRYLVKRTGEKVFLECVQDMDHENMFWYRQDPGLGLRLIYFSYDVKMKEKGDIPEGYSVSREKKERFSLILESASTNQTSMYLCASSSGQDTGELFFGEGSRLTVL.

The V gene is TRBV11-1, the J gene TRBJ2-3; no clear D. Germline CDR1 reads SGHAT; CDR2 reads FQDESV (reference sequence). The CDR3 runs 17 residues. V was clipped by 4 bases and J by 1 base, with 18 bases between them. The CDR3, as DNA: TGTGCCAGCAGCTCCCTGGGCAGGTATGGTCGCACAGATACGCAGTATTTT. Translated, it gives CASSSLGRYGRTDTQYF.

This chain links TRBV7-9 with TRBJ2-3; 13 positions agree with TRBD2. CDR1 SEHNR and CDR2 FQNEAQ come from the germline V gene (reference sequence). The CDR3 has 17 residues. Trimming at V came to 5 bases and at J to 0 bases, leaving 5 bases not matched to a gene. The CDR3 DNA reads TGTGCCAGCAGCGGACTAGCGGGAGCTTATAGCACAGATACGCAGTATTTT. This sequence encodes CASSGLAGAYSTDTQYF.

The chain carries TRBV7-2 and TRBJ2-1; TRBD1 aligns across 8 bases. CDR3 length: 13 amino acids. Unmatched junction bases numbered 3, after V lost 5 bases and J lost 6 bases. Germline V gives CDR1 SGHTA, CDR2 FQGNSA. CDR3 DNA sequence: TGTGCCAGCAGCAGACAGGGGATCAATGAGCAGTTCTTC. Protein sequence: CASSRQGINEQFF.

In its sample, this clone was seen a few times. The chain has TRBV30 and TRBJ1-1; a weak D match, TRBD1 (5 bases). Germline CDR1 is GTSNPN and CDR2 is SVGIG (reference sequence). V gave up 3 bases and J gave up 3 bases, with 23 bases separating them. CDR3 size: 17 residues. The CDR3 spells CAWSPLRDPGSDTEAFF. The CDR3 DNA follows: TGTGCCTGGAGCCCTCTCCGGGACCCCGGGTCGGACACTGAAGCTTTCTTT.

The V gene is TRBV6-5, the J gene TRBJ2-3, with 9 nucleotides matching TRBD1. CDR1 is MNHEY, CDR2 SVGAGI, per germline. Trimming cost V 0 bases and J 4 bases; bases outside gene matches: 5. This CDR3 has 16 residues. The CDR3 loop reads CASSYSGTGIADTQYF. CDR3 DNA sequence: TGTGCCAGCAGTTACTCCGGGACAGGGATAGCAGATACGCAGTATTTT.

CDR3 loop: CASPLDSWEQYF. The DNA of the CDR3 is TGTGCCAGCCCCTTAGACAGCTGGGAGCAGTACTTC. This chain uses TRBV5-8 with TRBJ2-7, with D perhaps TRBD1 (5 bases). Germline CDR1 reads SGHTS; CDR2 reads YDEGEE. Trimming shortened V by 7 bases and J by 7 bases, and 15 bases separated the two germline ends. The CDR3 length is 12 residues.

This clone has only a few counts. The chain employs TRBV28 and TRBJ2-3; D unclear. V was clipped by 5 bases and J by 5 bases, with 20 bases between them. Looked up from germline, CDR1 is MDHEN and CDR2 is SYDVKM. The CDR3 has 16 residues. The CDR3 spells CASSQLRAAMGDTQYF. The CDR3 nucleotides read TGTGCCAGCAGTCAACTTAGGGCCGCCATGGGAGATACGCAGTATTTT.

The chain is built from TRBV9 and TRBJ1-1; D remains ambiguous. This CDR3 is 13 amino acids long. The germline V gene encodes CDR1 SGDLS and CDR2 YYNGEE. V was shortened by 1 base and J by 1 base, with 5 bases between the two germline ends. CDR3 nucleotides: TGTGCCAGCAGCGTATTAGGGAACACTGAAGCTTTCTTT. Residues: CASSVLGNTEAFF.

In DNA, the CDR3 is TGTGCCAGCAGTTTATCCGCTGGCAGGAGCTACGAGCAGTACTTC. It is translated as CASSLSAGRSYEQYF. This rearrangement joins TRBV27 to TRBJ2-7; no clear D gene. CDR3 length: 15 residues. From germline, CDR1 is MNHEY and CDR2 SMNVEV (reference sequence). The ends were cut back, 0 bases at V and 3 bases at J, with 12 bases in the middle.

V gene TRBV4-3 combines with J gene TRBJ1-3, with 8 positions matching TRBD1. V lost 1 base, J lost 4 bases, and 12 bases stayed unmatched. Germline-derived CDR1 and CDR2 are LGHNA and YSLEER. This CDR3 region has 18 residues. Here the CDR3 DNA reads TGCGCCAGCAGCCAAGTGGCCGGACAGGGTGGTTTCGGAAACACCATATATTTT. This translates into CASSQVAGQGGFGNTIYF.

The chain carries TRBV4-1 and TRBJ2-3; tentatively, D is TRBD1 (6 bases). The V end lost 6 bases, the J end lost 4 bases, and 20 bases lay between the germline ends. The CDR3 contains 16 residues. Per germline, CDR1 MGHRA and CDR2 YSYEKL. The CDR3 loop reads CASRGHHQGRADTQYF. CDR3 nucleotides: TGCGCCAGCAGAGGCCACCATCAGGGGCGGGCAGATACGCAGTATTTT.

V and J are TRBV7-3 and TRBJ2-7; 7 nucleotides agree with TRBD2. This CDR3 contains 15 residues. With 2 bases clipped from V and 6 bases from J, the junction kept 10 bases outside the gene matches. Germline lookup yields CDR1 SGHTA and CDR2 FQGTGA. Here the CDR3 reads CASSLLGGGPREQYF. DNA for the CDR3: TGTGCCAGCAGCTTACTTGGGGGAGGGCCTCGCGAGCAGTACTTC.

V usage is TRBV11-2 and J usage is TRBJ2-5, with D hard to call. V lost 4 bases and J 1 base, leaving 25 bases between the germline ends. Germline-derived CDR1 and CDR2 are SGHAT and FQNNGV. The CDR3 has 19 residues. In DNA form, the CDR3 reads TGTGCCAGCAGCTCCCTTTCCCCGGCCAGTCCGAAAGCCCAAGAGACCCAGTACTTC. This gives the protein CASSSLSPASPKAQETQYF.

The rearrangement links TRBV28 to TRBJ1-1, with 7 bases identical to TRBD1. The CDR3 covers 17 residues. CDR1 is MDHEN and CDR2 is SYDVKM in the germline V gene. The V segment lost 4 bases and the J segment 0 bases; nucleotides outside the gene matches: 11. This CDR3 is CASSSDREGSVNTEAFF. The CDR3 DNA is TGTGCCAGCAGTTCCGACAGGGAAGGATCAGTGAACACTGAAGCTTTCTTT.

The chain uses TRBV5-5 and TRBJ2-3, with no clear D. The length of the CDR3 is 16 residues. V was clipped by 1 base and J by 0 bases, with 12 bases between them. Germline V CDR1 and CDR2: SGHKS, YYEKEE (reference sequence). CDR3 residues: CASSLSARPSTDTQYF. The CDR3 bases are TGTGCCAGCAGCTTGAGTGCCCGACCGAGCACAGATACGCAGTATTTT.

On this clone: One junction end does not reproduce the germline sequence, and a read error may be involved. The chain couples TRBV30 to TRBJ2-2; 13 bases line up with TRBD2. This CDR3 spans 17 amino acids. The V gene's germline CDR1 is GTSNPN and CDR2 SVGIG (reference sequence). This CDR3 reads CAWCPGLAGSEHRGAVF. CDR3 in DNA: TGTGCCTGGTGCCCGGGACTAGCGGGAAGTGAACACCGGGGAGCTGTTTTT.